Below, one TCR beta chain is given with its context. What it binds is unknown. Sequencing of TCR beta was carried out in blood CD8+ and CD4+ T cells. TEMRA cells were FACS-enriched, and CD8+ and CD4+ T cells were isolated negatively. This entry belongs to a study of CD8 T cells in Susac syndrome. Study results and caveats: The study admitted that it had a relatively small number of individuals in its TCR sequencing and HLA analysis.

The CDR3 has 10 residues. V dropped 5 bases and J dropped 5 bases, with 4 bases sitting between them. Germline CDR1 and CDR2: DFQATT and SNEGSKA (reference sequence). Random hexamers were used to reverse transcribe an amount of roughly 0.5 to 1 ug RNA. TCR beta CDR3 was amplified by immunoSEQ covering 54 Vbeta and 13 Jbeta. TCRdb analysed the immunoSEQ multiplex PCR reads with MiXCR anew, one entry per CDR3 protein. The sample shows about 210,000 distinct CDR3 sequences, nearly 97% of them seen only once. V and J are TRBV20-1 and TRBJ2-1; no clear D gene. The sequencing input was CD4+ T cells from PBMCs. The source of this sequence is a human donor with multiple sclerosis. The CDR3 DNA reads TGCAGTGCTTTACACAATGAGCAGTTCTTC. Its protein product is CSALHNEQFF.